This section outlines one T cell receptor (beta chain) sequence together with its context. Its matching antigen is unknown. The CDR3 extends over 14 amino acids. Germline lookup yields CDR1 MDHEN and CDR2 SYDVKM. The V segment lost 6 bases and the J segment 2 bases; nucleotides outside the gene matches: 6. PBMC DNA, left unsorted, was sequenced on ten immunoSEQ deep assay plates. Profiled with immunoSEQ multiplex PCR; TCRdb holds only in-frame clones, not every one. The table lists fewer than 550,000 clones, approximately 79% of them singletons, with under 15% in the top ten. This specimen belongs to a study of shared clonotypes between healthy human individuals. Study background: Those who served as donors were a couple of women and a few men between the ages of 18 and 49. General observations from the study: Researchers sampled blood only, noting tissue repertoires likely differ. The study drew on few donors, limiting represented genetic and exposure-history diversity.

The sequence was collected from a woman aged 40 to 55 in good health. Some clones in this sample may be carry-over from other donors' samples. The sequenced sample was PBMCs. The chain couples TRBV28 to TRBJ2-5, with TRBD1 matching over 7 bases. The CDR3 DNA follows: TGTGCCAGCAGCCAACAGGGGTTACAAGAGACCCAGTACTTC. This sequence encodes CASSQQGLQETQYF.